Below are 8 T cell receptor beta chains sequenced from a single sample in a study of blood T cell repertoires in COVID-19. Data came from immunoSEQ multiplex PCR; TCRdb stores just in-frame clones and leaves some out. The profile covers just over 350,000 clones, with about 88% appearing a single time and roughly 7.1% taken by the ten largest. The specimen sequenced was peripheral blood. The receptors shown here come from a woman in her sixties or seventies with COVID-19, enrolled during active disease.

This chain uses TRBV19 with TRBJ1-1, with D uncertain. CDR3 length: 14 residues. Deletions cut 5 bases from V and 1 base from J, with 11 bases between. CDR1 and CDR2 (germline): LNHDA, SQIVND (reference sequence). The CDR3 region is CASSYAGWNTEAFF. The CDR3 DNA reads as TGTGCCAGTAGTTATGCCGGGTGGAACACTGAAGCTTTCTTT.

The chain joins TRBV5-4 to TRBJ2-7; D might be TRBD1 (5 bases). Germline values: CDR1 SGHNT, CDR2 YYREEE (reference sequence). CDR3 length equals 15 residues. V was clipped by 2 bases and J by 1 base, with 13 bases between them. CDR3: CASSFGAPGSYEQYF. The CDR3 DNA reads as TGTGCCAGCAGCTTTGGGGCTCCCGGTTCCTACGAGCAGTACTTC.

This sequence joins TRBV5-1 and TRBJ1-1, with D perhaps matching TRBD1 (5 bases). V lost 4 bases, J lost 1 base, and 14 bases lay in between. The length of the CDR3 is 15 residues. The germline V gene encodes CDR1 SGHRS and CDR2 YFSETQ. CDR3 DNA sequence: TGCGCCAGCAGCCCAGCCCCAGGGTCGAACACTGAAGCTTTCTTT. Protein product: CASSPAPGSNTEAFF.

V and J are TRBV5-4 and TRBJ2-3; 12 bases align to TRBD2. CDR1 and CDR2 from the germline V gene are SGHNT and YYREEE (reference sequence). There are 16 residues in the CDR3. J lost 2 bases, V lost 3 bases, and 4 bases had no gene match. For the CDR3, the DNA is TGTGCCAGCAGCTCAGGACTAGCGGGATACACAGATACGCAGTATTTT. This gives the protein CASSSGLAGYTDTQYF.

This chain connects TRBV19 to TRBJ1-1; 7 bases map to TRBD1. The length of the CDR3 is 14 residues. Trimming took 5 bases from V and 1 from J; bases not matched to a gene: 4. Looked up from germline, CDR1 is LNHDA and CDR2 is SQIVND (reference sequence). The CDR3 loop is CASSHRDRNTEAFF. DNA of the CDR3: TGTGCCAGTAGTCACCGGGACAGGAACACTGAAGCTTTCTTT.

The rearrangement uses TRBV11-2 and TRBJ1-2; possibly TRBD1 for D (5 bases). CDR3 length equals 14 residues. V was pared by 0 bases and J by 4 bases, with 9 bases between. Germline assignment: CDR1 SGHAT and CDR2 FQNNGV. The CDR3 DNA is TGTGCCAGCAGCTTAGATCCAGGGATCTATGGCTACACCTTC. It encodes CASSLDPGIYGYTF.

This clone occurred a few times. The genes are TRBV4-1 and TRBJ2-1; 7 nucleotides match TRBD2. The CDR3 spans 18 residues. V shed 0 bases and J 5 bases; nucleotides not matched to a gene: 13. The germline V gene has CDR1 MGHRA and CDR2 YSYEKL. In DNA form, the CDR3 reads TGCGCCAGCAGCCAAGATCAAGATCCGGCGGGGGAGGACAATGAGCAGTTCTTC. Protein sequence: CASSQDQDPAGEDNEQFF.

This clone was observed a handful of times. The chain couples TRBV27 to TRBJ2-7; D ambiguous. CDR1 and CDR2 from the germline V gene are MNHEY and SMNVEV (reference sequence). CDR3 length equals 12 residues. Trimming left V 8 bases short and J 0 bases short, with 8 bases between. The CDR3 DNA is TGTGCCAGCTATACCAGCTCCTACGAGCAGTACTTC. The encoded protein is CASYTSSYEQYF.